The 27 T cell receptor beta chains below all came from one sample that was sequenced in a study of blood T cell repertoires in COVID-19. Here immunoSEQ multiplex PCR was the method, and the copy in TCRdb shows in-frame clones only, minus some. Counted here are about 190,000 clones, around 84% occurring once; the ten biggest clones make up around 15%. Sequenced input: peripheral blood. The receptors here all came from a man in his thirties or forties with active or convalescent COVID-19.

The chain employs TRBV2 and TRBJ1-2; 9 bases map to TRBD1. The CDR3 sequence is 14 residues long. J lost 1 base, V lost 6 bases, and 3 bases had no gene match. Germline-derived CDR1 and CDR2 are SNHLY and FYNNEI. CDR3 coding DNA: TGTGCCAGCAGCGGGGACAGGGTTAACTATGGCTACACCTTC. It codes for CASSGDRVNYGYTF.

The CDR3 region is CASSLSAEILPYIQYF. CDR3 bases: TGTGCCAGCAGTTTAAGCGCAGAGATCCTACCATACATTCAGTACTTC. This sequence joins TRBV27 and TRBJ2-4, with D unresolved. Germline values: CDR1 MNHEY, CDR2 SMNVEV (reference sequence). V lost 2 bases and J 8 bases, leaving 19 bases between the germline ends. The CDR3 is made up of 16 amino acids.

The chain links TRBV5-4 to TRBJ2-1, with D perhaps TRBD1 (5 bases). Germline V gene data show CDR1 as SGHNT and CDR2 as YYREEE (reference sequence). The CDR3 runs to 17 residues. V was cut by 4 bases and J by 7 bases, with 24 bases left in between. This CDR3 reads CASSPGSVWGDPNEQFF. The DNA for the CDR3 is TGTGCCAGCAGCCCCGGGTCTGTGTGGGGCGACCCAAATGAGCAGTTCTTC. The whole variable domain, filled in from reference TRBV5-4 and TRBJ2-1, reads ETGVTQSPTHLIKTRGQQVTLRCSSQSGHNTVSWYQQALGQGPQFIFQYYREEENGRGNFPPRFSGLQFPNYSSELNVNALELDDSALYLCASSPGSVWGDPNEQFFGPGTRLTVL.

This clone was observed a few times. J is TRBJ1-2 and V is TRBV12-5, with D hard to call. The germline gives CDR1 LGHNT, CDR2 FRNRAP. Between the trimmed V and J ends, which lost 6 bases and 6 bases, there was a span of 23 bases. The CDR3 extends over 16 amino acids. CDR3 amino acids: CASGPFMEKVGNGYTF. The CDR3 DNA sequence: TGTGCTAGTGGCCCTTTTATGGAGAAGGTGGGTAATGGCTACACCTTC.

V usage is TRBV7-2 and J usage is TRBJ1-2, with unresolved D. CDR1 is SGHTA, CDR2 FQGNSA, per germline. The CDR3 is 14 residues long. V was trimmed by 5 bases and J by 0 bases, leaving 10 bases between them. The CDR3 DNA follows: TGTGCCAGCAGCCAAAACATCGCTAACTATGGCTACACCTTC. This sequence encodes CASSQNIANYGYTF.

The J gene is TRBJ2-7, the V gene TRBV7-9; D is unresolved. Germline CDR1 is SEHNR and CDR2 is FQNEAQ (reference sequence). CDR3 length equals 14 residues. V was trimmed by 5 bases and J by 0 bases, leaving 11 bases between them. CDR3 region: CASSPTGTSYEQYF. CDR3 coding DNA: TGTGCCAGCAGCCCCACGGGTACCTCCTACGAGCAGTACTTC.

The chain uses TRBV6-5 and TRBJ1-2, with D perhaps matching TRBD1 (5 bases). There are 15 residues in the CDR3. Trimming took 0 bases from V and 2 from J, leaving 10 bases between them. Germline V lookup: CDR1 MNHEY, CDR2 SVGAGI. In DNA, the CDR3 is TGTGCCAGCAGTTACTCCTTAGACAGCAACTATGGCTACACCTTC. Translated, it gives CASSYSLDSNYGYTF.

The genes are TRBV9 and TRBJ1-5, with D hard to call. The CDR3 consists of 13 residues. Trimming took off 0 bases at V and 10 bases at J, with 11 bases between the two ends. From germline, CDR1 is SGDLS and CDR2 YYNGEE. CDR3 in amino acids: CASSVGALNPQHF. The CDR3, as DNA: TGTGCCAGCAGCGTAGGGGCCCTCAATCCCCAGCATTTT.

The gene calls are TRBV7-9 and TRBJ1-6; D remains ambiguous. CDR1 is SEHNR, CDR2 FQNEAQ, per germline (reference sequence). CDR3 length: 13 residues. The V gene lost 4 bases and the J gene lost 7 bases, with 8 bases spanning the gap. The CDR3 loop is CASSSGPNSPLHF. In DNA, the CDR3 is TGTGCCAGCAGCTCTGGCCCGAATTCACCCCTCCACTTT.

This clone was recorded a few times. The V call is TRBV28, the J call TRBJ2-1, with D perhaps TRBD1 (8 bases). The CDR3 runs 17 residues. Germline CDR1 reads MDHEN; CDR2 reads SYDVKM. V lost 3 bases and J 8 bases, leaving 23 bases between the germline ends. The CDR3 sequence is CASSLSQGGAWLDEQFF. CDR3 DNA sequence: TGTGCCAGCAGTTTGTCACAGGGGGGGGCCTGGCTCGATGAGCAGTTCTTC.

Of note for this clone: Other DNA sequences from this sample encode an identical CDR3 as well. The chain has TRBV5-1 and TRBJ2-7; TRBD2 agrees at 8 bases. V shed 9 bases, J shed 2 bases, and the junction held 10 bases outside the gene matches. Per the germline V gene, CDR1 is SGHRS and CDR2 is YFSETQ. This CDR3 has 14 amino acids. CDR3 sequence: CAIRAGLVAYEQYV. The CDR3 nucleotides read TGCGCCATCAGGGCGGGACTAGTTGCCTACGAGCAGTACGTC.

The chain recombines TRBV10-1 with TRBJ2-2, with D tentatively TRBD2 (6 bases). CDR1 is WNHNN and CDR2 is SYGVQD in the germline V gene (reference sequence). Trimming stripped 8 bases from V and 6 bases from J, with 22 bases between. The CDR3 sequence is 16 residues long. The CDR3 spells CASGGPLAGFSGELFF. The CDR3 DNA follows: TGCGCCAGCGGAGGTCCACTAGCCGGGTTCTCCGGGGAGCTGTTTTTT.

The rearrangement joins TRBV10-3 to TRBJ1-5; 12 bases fit TRBD1. V trimming: 6 bases; J trimming: 8 bases; junction bases outside the gene matches: 5. CDR1 and CDR2 (germline): ENHRY, SYGVKD. The CDR3 is 14 amino acids. The CDR3 reads CAIRGQGAREPQHF. In DNA, the CDR3 is TGTGCCATCAGGGGACAGGGGGCGCGGGAGCCCCAGCATTTT.

CDR3 sequence: CASSPRESEPYGYTF. Here the CDR3 DNA reads TGCGCCAGCAGCCCTCGGGAGTCTGAGCCGTATGGCTACACCTTC. This chain uses TRBV4-1 with TRBJ1-2; D unclear. The CDR3 is 15 amino acids. Germline V gene sequence: CDR1 MGHRA, CDR2 YSYEKL. V lost 4 bases and J lost 5, with 17 bases in between.

The rearrangement links TRBV18 to TRBJ1-2, with D maybe TRBD1 (6 bases). CDR3 length: 17 residues. The germline gives CDR1 KGHSH, CDR2 LQKENI. The V gene lost 3 bases and the J gene lost 4 bases, with 21 bases spanning the gap. In DNA form, the CDR3 reads TGTGCCAGCTCACCTGGCGTCGACAGGTCGGGGAGCTATGGCTACACCTTC. Translation gives CASSPGVDRSGSYGYTF.

This clone was seen only a few times. The V gene is TRBV18, the J gene TRBJ2-1; 10 nucleotides match TRBD2. CDR1 KGHSH and CDR2 LQKENI come from the germline V gene. V was clipped by 2 bases and J by 5 bases; unmatched bases: 3. This CDR3 is built from 15 residues. CDR3 sequence reads: CASSPGLAGDNEQFF. The CDR3 bases are TGTGCCAGCTCACCAGGGCTAGCGGGAGACAATGAGCAGTTCTTC.

As concerns this clone: Since a far larger clone is one base different, this is likely a read error. The V call is TRBV7-3, the J call TRBJ1-4, with a weak D call TRBD1 (5 bases). There are 18 residues in the CDR3. Trimming cost V 4 bases and J 4 bases, with 22 bases left between them. Germline V gives CDR1 SGHTA, CDR2 FQGTGA. The CDR3 spells CASSCNGGGSKGNEKLFF. DNA for the CDR3: TGTGCCAGCAGCTGTAACGGGGGGGGGTCCAAGGGTAATGAAAAACTGTTTTTT.

The chain combines TRBV29-1 with TRBJ2-5; a possible D gene is TRBD2 (6 bases). CDR1 is SQVTM, CDR2 ANQGSEA, per germline. V lost 0 bases, J lost 5 bases, and 19 bases lay in between. CDR3 length: 16 residues. This CDR3 is CSVEDGTGTPDETQYF. The CDR3 DNA is TGCAGCGTTGAAGATGGAACCGGGACTCCCGATGAGACCCAGTACTTC.

This clone was seen only once. The rearrangement uses TRBV19 and TRBJ1-5; perhaps TRBD1 as D (5 bases). Trimming took 4 bases from V and 1 from J, leaving 17 bases between them. This CDR3 is 17 amino acids long. CDR1 LNHDA and CDR2 SQIVND come from the germline V gene (reference sequence). The CDR3 DNA reads as TGTGCCAGTAGTAAGGGACTTTGGGGGATAAGCAATCAGCCCCAGCATTTT. Amino acids: CASSKGLWGISNQPQHF. The full variable domain, with the rest looked up from reference TRBV19 and TRBJ1-5, is DGGITQSPKYLFRKEGQNVTLSCEQNLNHDAMYWYRQDPGQGLRLIYYSQIVNDFQKGDIAEGYSVSREKKESFPLTVTSAQKNPTAFYLCASSKGLWGISNQPQHFGDGTRLSIL.

V usage is TRBV10-3 and J usage is TRBJ2-7; 8 bases are a match to TRBD2. Germline loops: CDR1 ENHRY, CDR2 SYGVKD. The CDR3 totals 14 residues. J lost 0 bases, V lost 8 bases, and 6 bases had no gene match. Here the CDR3 DNA reads TGTGCCATCGGCCTCGGGGGGGGCTCCTACGAGCAGTACGTC. Its protein is CAIGLGGGSYEQYV.

The rearrangement joins TRBV19 to TRBJ2-7; 9 positions match TRBD1. Losses at the gene ends were 5 bases for V and 9 bases for J; bases not matched to a gene: 14. Germline V gene sequence: CDR1 LNHDA, CDR2 SQIVND (reference sequence). There are 15 residues in the CDR3. The CDR3: CASSPPGTGSPSQYF. CDR3 in DNA: TGTGCCAGTAGTCCCCCCGGGACAGGGAGTCCATCGCAGTACTTC.

The chain uses TRBV28 and TRBJ2-2, with 11 bases that match TRBD1. The V segment lost 4 bases and the J segment 6 bases; nucleotides outside the gene matches: 1. This CDR3 spans 14 amino acids. Germline CDR1 is MDHEN and CDR2 is SYDVKM. As DNA, the CDR3 is TGTGCCAGCAGTTGGACAGGGGGCTCCGGGGAGCTGTTTTTT. It yields the protein CASSWTGGSGELFF.

The V call is TRBV19, the J call TRBJ2-1, with a weak D call TRBD2 (6 bases). Trimming took 6 bases from V and 4 from J, leaving 25 bases between them. Germline V lookup: CDR1 LNHDA, CDR2 SQIVND (reference sequence). The CDR3 loop spans 18 amino acids. The CDR3: CASRPSDWGLAEYNEQFF. The CDR3 DNA is TGTGCCAGTAGGCCGTCCGATTGGGGCTTAGCGGAATACAATGAGCAGTTCTTC.

The rearrangement joins TRBV5-1 to TRBJ2-1; D call uncertain. Trimming removed 4 bases from V and 0 bases from J, with 14 bases in between. The germline gives CDR1 SGHRS, CDR2 YFSETQ. This CDR3 contains 16 residues. The CDR3 here is CASSLPSLSSYNEQFF. Here the CDR3 DNA reads TGCGCCAGCAGCCTCCCTAGTCTGAGCTCCTACAATGAGCAGTTCTTC.

The V call is TRBV5-1, the J call TRBJ1-3, with 7 bases aligning to TRBD1. The CDR3 is made up of 17 amino acids. With V trimmed by 1 base and J by 0 bases, 7 bases remained unmatched. Germline V gene lookup returns CDR1 SGHRS and CDR2 YFSETQ. In DNA, the CDR3 is TGCGCCAGCAGCTTGACCGGGGACAGTAGCTCTGGAAACACCATATATTTT. The encoded protein is CASSLTGDSSSGNTIYF. The full variable domain, completed using reference TRBV5-1 and TRBJ1-3, is KAGVTQTPRYLIKTRGQQVTLSCSPISGHRSVSWYQQTPGQGLQFLFEYFSETQRNKGNFPGRFSGRQFSNSRSEMNVSTLELGDSALYLCASSLTGDSSSGNTIYFGEGSWLTVV.

The V call is TRBV27, the J call TRBJ2-1; weak D call: TRBD1 (5 bases). CDR1 and CDR2 (germline): MNHEY, SMNVEV (reference sequence). CDR3 length: 12 amino acids. V lost 0 bases and J lost 9, with 6 bases in between. For the CDR3, the DNA is TGTGCCAGCAGTTTATCGGGGCGTGAGCAGTTCTTC. Amino acid sequence: CASSLSGREQFF.

This clone was seen more than once but under ten times. The chain is built from TRBV6-4 and TRBJ1-4; D gene uncertain. The CDR3 spans 14 residues. Trimming cost V 6 bases and J 0 bases, with 8 bases left between them. Per the germline V gene, CDR1 is MRHNA and CDR2 is SNTAGT. CDR3 coding DNA: TGTGCCAGCAGCTGGCCTCCAACTAATGAAAAACTGTTTTTT. Translation gives CASSWPPTNEKLFF.